The source of this T cell receptor (beta chain) is a study of blood T cells in healthy people across ages. The germline CDR1 and CDR2 sequences are SGHVS and FQNEAQ. The CDR3 runs to 15 residues. The second PCR ran about 6 to 11 cycles with a sample-barcoded 5' primer and J-beta primers. Tagging of each cDNA molecule was performed by a template-switch adaptor with 12 random nucleotides. Each sample yielded at least 2.5 million CDR3-containing paired-end reads. TCRdb ran MiXCR on the 5' RACE reads and lists one entry per CDR3 protein. The sample records around 1.5 million distinct CDR3 sequences, around two fifths being singletons. Healthy Russian Caucasian donors spanned ages about 6 to 95 years. Per sample, extraction of total RNA gave at least 6 micrograms in every case.

The chain uses TRBV7-8 and TRBJ2-4, with D unresolved. The J call could be wrong; TRBJ2-7 is a better fit for the DNA end. The TCR was taken from a young woman in good health. Input material: blood. CDR3 region: CASSYTDGFGYEQYF. The CDR3, as DNA: TGTGCCAGCAGCTATACGGACGGGTTTGGGTACGAGCAGTACTTC.